These 13 T cell receptor beta chains were all obtained from the same sample, sequenced in a study of T cell responses to AZD1222 COVID-19 vaccine. Libraries were prepared by immunoSEQ multiplex PCR; TCRdb keeps only in-frame clonotypes and omits some of them. This table holds 200,000 or so clones, about 90% found once. The sequencing used peripheral blood, collected on day 0 of AZD1222 vaccination. The receptor set was obtained from an adult in good health.

The chain recombines TRBV12-3 or TRBV12-4 with TRBJ2-1; D gene unclear. This CDR3 is 11 amino acids long. V dropped 5 bases and J dropped 9 bases, with 8 bases sitting between them. The CDR3 reads CASSIRAEQFF. DNA of the CDR3: TGTGCCAGCAGTATCAGAGCTGAGCAGTTCTTC.

The rearrangement joins TRBV9 to TRBJ1-5; D possibly corresponds to TRBD1 (6 bases). V was pared by 3 bases and J by 5 bases, with 12 bases between. Germline values: CDR1 SGDLS, CDR2 YYNGEE. CDR3 size: 14 residues. CDR3 nucleotides: TGTGCCAGCAGCGCCAGGGGTTCGGATCAGCCCCAGCATTTT. This gives the protein CASSARGSDQPQHF.

This clone was found once. V is TRBV27 and J is TRBJ1-1, with D uncertain. The germline V gene has CDR1 MNHEY and CDR2 SMNVEV (reference sequence). There are 14 residues in the CDR3. The germline V and J ends were trimmed by 7 bases and 0 bases, with 12 bases remaining between them. The CDR3: CASTGGVLNTEAFF. Written as DNA, the CDR3 is TGTGCCAGCACCGGCGGGGTCCTGAACACTGAAGCTTTCTTT.

The V call is TRBV5-4, the J call TRBJ1-1; D not resolved. The CDR3 length is 13 residues. With 4 bases removed from V and 1 base from J, the gap between germline ends came to 8 bases. CDR1 and CDR2 (germline): SGHNT, YYREEE (reference sequence). The CDR3 DNA reads TGTGCCAGCAGCCAAACAAAGAACACTGAAGCTTTCTTT. It yields the protein CASSQTKNTEAFF.

This chain connects TRBV9 to TRBJ2-2, with D perhaps TRBD1 (5 bases). The CDR3 contains 13 residues. Germline V gives CDR1 SGDLS, CDR2 YYNGEE. The V end was cut by 4 bases, the J end by 7 bases, with 11 bases between. CDR3 nucleotide sequence: TGTGCCAGCAGCCCTCAGACAGACGGGGAGCTGTTTTTT. It codes for CASSPQTDGELFF.

The V call is TRBV3-1 (or the pseudogene TRBV3-2), the J call TRBJ1-2, with D tentatively TRBD1 (6 bases). CDR3 length: 13 amino acids. Trimming pared 1 base from V and 5 bases from J, leaving 8 bases between. The V gene's germline CDR1 is LGHDT and CDR2 YNNKEL (reference sequence). The CDR3 is CASSQGTVYGYTF. The CDR3 DNA reads as TGTGCCAGCAGCCAAGGGACAGTTTATGGCTACACCTTC.

V usage is TRBV27 and J usage is TRBJ1-1; no firm D call. CDR1 is MNHEY and CDR2 is SMNVEV in the germline V gene (reference sequence). The V gene lost 8 bases and the J gene lost 6 bases, with 13 bases spanning the gap. CDR3 length: 12 residues. This chain's CDR3 is CASAPYGAEAFF. The CDR3, as DNA: TGTGCCAGCGCCCCCTATGGGGCTGAAGCTTTCTTT.

The count of this clone is one. The CDR3 bases are TGTGCCAGCTCATCGGGGACAGGCGCCAGCTCCTATAATTCACCCCTCCACTTT. Its protein product is CASSSGTGASSYNSPLHF. The chain uses TRBV18 and TRBJ1-6; TRBD1 matches 8 bases. Germline trimming cut 5 bases from V and 0 bases from J; bases unmatched to any gene: 9. Germline CDR1 KGHSH, CDR2 LQKENI. The CDR3 length is 18 residues.

This clone was counted between two and nine times. The chain joins TRBV15 to TRBJ1-2; no definite D call. Between the trimmed V and J ends, which lost 2 bases and 4 bases, there was a span of 17 bases. This CDR3 contains 16 residues. Per germline, CDR1 LNHNV and CDR2 YYDKDF (reference sequence). The CDR3 region is CATSRSVGLVAYGYTF. The CDR3 region has the DNA TGTGCCACCAGCAGATCCGTAGGACTGGTCGCCTATGGCTACACCTTC.

The rearrangement links TRBV5-5 to TRBJ2-1; tentatively, D is TRBD1 (5 bases). With 4 bases removed from V and 4 bases from J, the gap between germline ends came to 15 bases. CDR1 and CDR2 (germline): SGHKS, YYEKEE (reference sequence). The CDR3 totals 15 residues. The CDR3: CASSGGAVPYNEQFF. DNA of the CDR3: TGTGCCAGCAGCGGTGGGGCTGTTCCATACAATGAGCAGTTCTTC.

The rearrangement uses TRBV19 and TRBJ1-5; D unclear. CDR3 length: 15 amino acids. The germline V gene encodes CDR1 LNHDA and CDR2 SQIVND (reference sequence). The V end was cut by 4 bases, the J end by 0 bases, with 10 bases between. The chain's CDR3 is CASSRVGDSNQPQHF. The CDR3 DNA is TGTGCCAGTAGTAGGGTTGGAGATAGCAATCAGCCCCAGCATTTT.

The chain joins TRBV5-6 to TRBJ2-3; TRBD1 agrees at 9 bases. In germline, CDR1 is SGHDT, CDR2 YYEEEE. V lost 3 bases to trimming and J lost 1 base; unmatched junction nucleotides: 6. The CDR3 extends over 16 amino acids. The CDR3 loop reads CASSSTWTGGTDTQYF. For the CDR3, the DNA is TGTGCCAGCAGCTCTACGTGGACAGGGGGCACAGATACGCAGTATTTT.

The chain uses TRBV2 and TRBJ2-7, with D perhaps matching TRBD1 or TRBD2 (5 bases each). Germline CDR1 reads SNHLY; CDR2 reads FYNNEI. Trimming left V 6 bases short and J 3 bases short, with 27 bases between. The CDR3 extends over 18 amino acids. CDR3: CASRTRDVFSLNHYEQYF. CDR3 DNA sequence: TGTGCCAGCAGGACAAGGGACGTTTTTTCCCTCAATCACTACGAGCAGTACTTC.